This T cell receptor (beta chain) stems from a study of cytomegalovirus exposure and HLA in healthy donors. Regarding this clone: What it binds is unknown.

The germline V and J ends were trimmed by 5 bases and 1 base, with 9 bases remaining between them. Germline-derived CDR1 and CDR2 are LNHNV and YYDKDF (reference sequence). The CDR3 runs to 14 residues. Each donor was nominally healthy when sampled (though unrecorded immune exposures were likely). Points from the study as a whole: Sequencing artifact likely explains a cluster of highly shared sequence variants. In a later analysis, productive TCRs from donors in an Asian-associated ancestry cluster reportedly carried fewer N-insertions than the cohort mean.

Primers included in the PCR were 60 Vbeta and 13 Jbeta primers. Data came from immunoSEQ multiplex PCR; TCRdb stores just in-frame clones and leaves some out. Found here are tens of thousands of clones, roughly 79% of them singletons; the top ten hold about 0.5%. What was sequenced was PBMCs. This TCR came from a man under 40 in good health and CMV-seronegative. The chain combines TRBV15 with TRBJ1-5; D perhaps matches TRBD1 (5 bases). CDR3 sequence reads: CATSPGLSNQPQHF. The CDR3 DNA reads TGTGCCACCAGCCCAGGGTTAAGCAATCAGCCCCAGCATTTT.